This passage covers 12 T cell receptor beta chains from one sample sequenced in a study of blood T cells in healthy people across ages. A J-beta primer mix and a sample-barcoded 5' primer were used in a second PCR of roughly 7 to 12 cycles. TCRdb re-called the 5' RACE reads through MiXCR, storing one row per CDR3 protein. The sample contains more than 1,400,000 distinct CDR3 sequences, 42% of which appear only once. Sequencing was carried out using blood. The receptors shown here come from a woman between 18 and 29 years old in good health.

This clonotype was found a few times. The DNA for the CDR3 is TGTGCCAGCAGTTTATTGTCTGGGAATGGGCATGGCTACACCTTC. Its protein product is CASSLLSGNGHGYTF. V usage is TRBV27 and J usage is TRBJ1-2; D call uncertain. CDR3 length: 15 residues. V was shortened by 1 base and J by 6 bases, with 15 bases between the two germline ends. Germline assignment: CDR1 MNHEY and CDR2 SMNVEV (reference sequence).

The chain couples TRBV6-5 to TRBJ2-5; TRBD2 might be the D (7 bases). Trimming stripped 5 bases from V and 4 bases from J, with 14 bases between. The germline V gene has CDR1 MNHEY and CDR2 SVGAGI. This CDR3 comprises 14 residues. CDR3 in amino acids: CASSEGGARETQYF. The CDR3 DNA is TGTGCCAGCAGTGAAGGGGGGGCCAGAGAGACCCAGTACTTC.

The chain employs TRBV18 and TRBJ2-3; TRBD2 agrees at 9 bases. The CDR3 loop spans 18 amino acids. Per germline, CDR1 KGHSH and CDR2 LQKENI. Losses at the gene ends were 1 base for V and 0 bases for J; bases not matched to a gene: 8. CDR3 sequence: CASSPRVGLAGSTDTQYF. The CDR3 DNA is TGTGCCAGCTCACCACGGGTTGGGCTAGCGGGAAGCACAGATACGCAGTATTTT. The variable domain in full, completed from reference TRBV18 and TRBJ2-3, reads NAGVMQNPRHLVRRRGQEARLRCSPMKGHSHVYWYRQLPEEGLKFMVYLQKENIIDESGMPKERFSAEFPKEGPSILRIQQVVRGDSAAYFCASSPRVGLAGSTDTQYFGPGTRLTVL.

This sequence joins TRBV5-1 and TRBJ2-3, with TRBD2 matching 8 bases. Looked up from germline, CDR1 is SGHRS and CDR2 is YFSETQ. The CDR3 is 16 amino acids. V trimming: 2 bases; J trimming: 0 bases; junction bases outside the gene matches: 5. In DNA form, the CDR3 reads TGCGCCAGCAGCTTAGCGGGAGACCTTAGCACAGATACGCAGTATTTT. Translating it yields CASSLAGDLSTDTQYF.

Only one count was recorded for this clonotype. The rearrangement joins TRBV11-2 to TRBJ2-4; D perhaps matches TRBD1 (6 bases). In germline, CDR1 is SGHAT, CDR2 FQNNGV. The CDR3 runs to 14 residues. Trimming pared 3 bases from V and 8 bases from J, leaving 14 bases between. CDR3 residues: CASSFGTGSYIQYF. DNA for the CDR3: TGTGCCAGCAGCTTCGGAACAGGGAGTTACATTCAGTACTTC.

This chain links TRBV29-1 with TRBJ2-1; the match to TRBD2 covers 8 bases. The trim removed 0 bases at V and 15 bases at J, leaving 7 bases unmatched. Germline values: CDR1 SQVTM, CDR2 ANQGSEA. The CDR3 covers 12 residues. CDR3 sequence (DNA): TGCAGCGTTGAAGACGCCGGGGGGGTCTTGTTCTTC. Its protein product is CSVEDAGGVLFF.

This clonotype was seen only once. This sequence joins TRBV4-1 and TRBJ2-2; D is possibly TRBD1 or TRBD2 (6 bases each). The V gene's germline CDR1 is MGHRA and CDR2 YSYEKL. This CDR3 is built from 13 residues. V was trimmed by 4 bases and J by 7 bases, leaving 10 bases between them. The DNA for the CDR3 is TGCGCCAGCAGCCTCCGGGGGCACGGGGAGCTGTTTTTT. Residues: CASSLRGHGELFF.

The chain links TRBV3-1 to TRBJ2-1, with D possibly matching TRBD1 (6 bases). The V gene lost 6 bases and the J gene lost 0 bases, with 15 bases spanning the gap. CDR1 is LGHDT and CDR2 is YNNKEL in the germline V gene (reference sequence). This CDR3 region has 16 residues. CDR3: CASSPRQVPSYNEQFF. DNA for the CDR3: TGTGCCAGCAGTCCGAGACAGGTGCCCTCCTACAATGAGCAGTTCTTC.

A few counts support this clonotype. The chain recombines TRBV5-5 with TRBJ1-6, with 9 bases fitting TRBD1. Germline assignment: CDR1 SGHKS and CDR2 YYEKEE (reference sequence). The J segment lost 10 bases and the V segment lost 4 bases, leaving 9 bases of the junction unmatched. CDR3 size: 15 residues. DNA of the CDR3: TGTGCCAGCAGCGGGGGGACAGGGCTGGCCTCACCCCTCCACTTT. Encoded protein: CASSGGTGLASPLHF.

The J gene is TRBJ2-1, the V gene TRBV20-1, with 10 bases aligning to TRBD2. Looked up from germline, CDR1 is DFQATT and CDR2 is SNEGSKA (reference sequence). The CDR3 is made up of 15 amino acids. The V and J ends lost 4 bases and 2 bases, in that order; junction bases with no gene match: 5. CDR3 nucleotides: TGCAGTGCTACCCAAGCGGGAGGGGCCTACAATGAGCAGTTCTTC. This codes for CSATQAGGAYNEQFF.

The V gene is TRBV10-3, the J gene TRBJ2-5, with D tentatively TRBD2 (5 bases). The germline CDR1 and CDR2 sequences are ENHRY and SYGVKD. Deletions cut 4 bases from V and 5 bases from J, with 11 bases between. This CDR3 has 13 residues. CDR3 region: CAISAVALETQYF. CDR3 bases: TGTGCCATCAGTGCGGTAGCGTTGGAGACCCAGTACTTC.

This sequence joins TRBV20-1 and TRBJ2-1, with 7 bases identical to TRBD2. The J call may be wrong; the DNA end is better matched by TRBJ2-7. Germline lookup yields CDR1 DFQATT and CDR2 SNEGSKA (reference sequence). This CDR3 has 16 residues. Here the CDR3 DNA reads TGCAGTGCTAGAGAAAACCCGACTAGCCCCTACAATGAGCAGTACTTC. Its translation is CSARENPTSPYNEQYF.